Shown below are 21 T cell receptor beta chains from a single sample sequenced in a study of OX40 agonist ivuxolimab in advanced cancers. The protocol used for the library was the immunoSEQ multiplex PCR assay. Here the immuneACCESS table is served through TCRdb, limited to in-frame sequences with V and J called. Missing clones are a known gap in these copies; in checked studies unresolved V genes cover under half, and the rest lacks a known reason. The sample includes about 100,000 clones, with around 90% observed a single time. The leading ten clones occupy over 0.6% of the sample. Source: CD4+ or CD8+ T cells sorted from blood, taken in a trial of the OX40 agonist ivuxolimab. These receptors all come from an adult with an advanced solid tumor such as melanoma, head and neck, liver or kidney cancer.

The J gene is TRBJ1-2, the V gene TRBV5-1; possibly TRBD1 for D (5 bases). The CDR3 length is 13 residues. V was clipped by 0 bases and J by 4 bases, with 7 bases between them. Germline V lookup: CDR1 SGHRS, CDR2 YFSETQ. The CDR3 loop reads CASSLERGYGYTF. Here the CDR3 DNA reads TGCGCCAGCAGCTTGGAGAGGGGCTATGGCTACACCTTC.

This chain joins TRBV18 and TRBJ1-2; tentative D call: TRBD1 (5 bases). V was clipped by 3 bases and J by 8 bases, with 31 bases between them. The CDR3 length is 19 residues. Germline V CDR1 and CDR2: KGHSH, LQKENI. The CDR3 DNA reads TGTGCCAGCTCACCCCTTGGTCCCCGGACACCAGGGATAGAACAAGGCTACACCTTC. It is translated as CASSPLGPRTPGIEQGYTF.

The chain links TRBV5-4 to TRBJ2-1; 7 bases are a match to TRBD1. Germline V gives CDR1 SGHNT, CDR2 YYREEE (reference sequence). The length of the CDR3 is 14 residues. Trimming at V came to 6 bases and at J to 5 bases, leaving 8 bases not matched to a gene. In DNA form, the CDR3 reads TGTGCCAGCACCACGGGACAGATTAACAATGAGCAGTTCTTC. This translates into CASTTGQINNEQFF. Drawing the rest from reference TRBV5-4 and TRBJ2-1, the complete variable domain is ETGVTQSPTHLIKTRGQQVTLRCSSQSGHNTVSWYQQALGQGPQFIFQYYREEENGRGNFPPRFSGLQFPNYSSELNVNALELDDSALYLCASTTGQINNEQFFGPGTRLTVL.

This rearrangement joins TRBV30 to TRBJ2-2, with D possibly TRBD1 on 5 matching bases. This CDR3 has 13 amino acids. Germline V lookup: CDR1 GTSNPN, CDR2 SVGIG (reference sequence). V gave up 5 bases and J gave up 2 bases, with 9 bases separating them. CDR3 DNA: TGTGCCTGGCAGGGTTTTAACACCGGGGAGCTGTTTTTT. Amino acid sequence: CAWQGFNTGELFF.

V is TRBV19 and J is TRBJ1-5; the D is unclear. The CDR3 has 15 residues. V was clipped by 7 bases and J by 6 bases, with 19 bases between them. The germline CDR1 and CDR2 sequences are LNHDA and SQIVND (reference sequence). The CDR3 loop is CASTPSRGRAQPQHF. In DNA form, the CDR3 reads TGTGCCAGTACCCCCAGTCGAGGTAGGGCTCAGCCCCAGCATTTT.

The chain joins TRBV6-1 to TRBJ2-5, with D possibly being TRBD2 (7 bases). The V gene's germline CDR1 is MNHNS and CDR2 SASEGT. This CDR3 region has 16 residues. The ends were cut back, 3 bases at V and 2 bases at J, with 16 bases in the middle. CDR3 DNA sequence: TGTGCCAGCAGTGATCTCGGGGGGCCCAGACAAGAGACCCAGTACTTC. Translation: CASSDLGGPRQETQYF.

V gene TRBV2 combines with J gene TRBJ2-4; D remains unclear. Trimming took 4 bases from V and 0 from J, leaving 10 bases between them. The CDR3 totals 15 residues. Germline assignment: CDR1 SNHLY and CDR2 FYNNEI. CDR3 nucleotides: TGTGCCAGCAGTGGGAACAAACTAGCCAAAAACATTCAGTACTTC. As protein: CASSGNKLAKNIQYF.

The chain uses TRBV4-1 and TRBJ2-1; D call uncertain. This CDR3 spans 15 amino acids. The germline V gene has CDR1 MGHRA and CDR2 YSYEKL. Trimming removed 3 bases from V and 6 bases from J, with 15 bases in between. In DNA form, the CDR3 reads TGCGCCAGCAGCCACCTAGACCCAAAGGGCAATGAGCAGTTCTTC. The encoded protein is CASSHLDPKGNEQFF.

The chain joins TRBV15 to TRBJ2-1; the D gene is possibly TRBD1 (5 bases). V lost 1 base and J lost 8, with 18 bases in between. This CDR3 spans 16 amino acids. From germline, CDR1 is LNHNV and CDR2 YYDKDF (reference sequence). This chain's CDR3 is CATSRGPQLLRDEQFF. In nucleotides, the CDR3 is TGTGCCACCAGCAGAGGTCCTCAGTTACTCAGGGATGAGCAGTTCTTC.

The sample holds one count of this clone. The V and J genes are TRBV21-1 and TRBJ2-7. TRBV21-1 is marked as a pseudogene. The CDR3 contains 20 residues. The CDR3 is CASSKIKLTVDGAPTSEQYF. CDR3 in DNA: TGTGCCAGCAGCAAAATTAAACTTACCGTGGACGGAGCTCCTACGAGCGAGCAGTACTTC.

The chain is built from TRBV18 and TRBJ2-1; 15 nucleotides agree with TRBD2. Trimming removed 0 bases from V and 1 base from J; junction bases left unmatched: 1. Germline loops: CDR1 KGHSH, CDR2 LQKENI. There are 18 residues in the CDR3. DNA for the CDR3: TGTGCCAGCTCACCACCGGGACTAGCGGGAGGATCCTACAATGAGCAGTTCTTC. Protein sequence: CASSPPGLAGGSYNEQFF.

This clone came up a few times. V gene TRBV2 combines with J gene TRBJ2-7; D is ambiguous. The CDR3 is 11 amino acids. CDR1 is SNHLY, CDR2 FYNNEI, per germline. V was shortened by 9 bases and J by 7 bases, with 13 bases between the two germline ends. The CDR3 sequence is CASYARYEQYF. CDR3 nucleotide sequence: TGTGCCAGTTATGCCCGGTATGAGCAGTACTTC.

This clone was seen just once. One end of the junction varies from germline; a read error may be responsible. The rearrangement links TRBV27 to TRBJ1-2, with 8 nucleotides matching TRBD1. Per the germline V gene, CDR1 is MNHEY and CDR2 is SMNVEV (reference sequence). The CDR3 totals 12 residues. The CDR3 protein is CASSPLDRAWVF. CDR3 DNA sequence: TGTGCCAGCAGCCCTCTGGACAGGGCGTGGGTCTTC.

The chain links TRBV7-9 to TRBJ1-5; no reliable D call. The germline V and J ends were trimmed by 2 bases and 6 bases, with 5 bases remaining between them. CDR1 SEHNR and CDR2 FQNEAQ come from the germline V gene (reference sequence). The CDR3 is made up of 12 amino acids. In DNA form, the CDR3 reads TGTGCCAGCAGCTTATTGGGTCAGCCCCAGCATTTT. Translating gives CASSLLGQPQHF. The full variable domain, completed using reference TRBV7-9 and TRBJ1-5, is DTGVSQNPRHKITKRGQNVTFRCDPISEHNRLYWYRQTLGQGPEFLTYFQNEAQLEKSRLLSDRFSAERPKGSFSTLEIQRTEQGDSAMYLCASSLLGQPQHFGDGTRLSIL.

This clone was detected once. The rearrangement links TRBV10-2 to TRBJ2-6; D possibly matches TRBD1 or TRBD2 (5 bases each). The germline CDR1 and CDR2 sequences are WSHSY and SAAADI. The CDR3 is 14 amino acids. The germline V and J ends were trimmed by 3 bases and 4 bases, with 7 bases remaining between them. Written as DNA, the CDR3 is TGCGCCAGCAGTGATGGGGGAGGGGCCAACGTCCTGACTTTC. Protein: CASSDGGGANVLTF.

J is TRBJ2-3 and V is TRBV19, with 8 bases fitting TRBD1. V shed 6 bases and J 6 bases; nucleotides not matched to a gene: 8. CDR1 is LNHDA and CDR2 is SQIVND in the germline V gene (reference sequence). This CDR3 region has 14 residues. CDR3 in amino acids: CASRSQGAKDTQYF. CDR3 DNA sequence: TGTGCCAGTAGGTCGCAGGGGGCGAAGGATACGCAGTATTTT.

V usage is TRBV11-2 and J usage is TRBJ1-2; D remains unclear. The CDR3 totals 13 residues. CDR1 SGHAT and CDR2 FQNNGV come from the germline V gene. Trimming removed 1 base from V and 6 bases from J, with 9 bases in between. CDR3 coding DNA: TGTGCCAGCAGCTTAGCACTCCGACATGGCTACACCTTC. Its protein product is CASSLALRHGYTF.

The V gene is TRBV6-5, the J gene TRBJ2-7, with 9 positions matching TRBD1. The CDR3 is 14 amino acids. The germline V gene has CDR1 MNHEY and CDR2 SVGAGI. V lost 8 bases, J lost 3 bases, and 8 bases stayed unmatched. The CDR3 DNA reads TGTGCCAGCGGGGGGGACAGGGCCGACTACGAGCAGTACTTC. It specifies CASGGDRADYEQYF.

This chain uses TRBV5-4 with TRBJ1-2; D remains ambiguous. Between the trimmed V and J ends, which lost 0 bases and 4 bases, there was a span of 7 bases. Looked up from germline, CDR1 is SGHNT and CDR2 is YYREEE (reference sequence). The CDR3 has 13 amino acids. DNA for the CDR3: TGTGCCAGCAGCTTGGTGGATGCCTATGGCTACACCTTC. Encoded protein: CASSLVDAYGYTF.

V usage is TRBV5-1 and J usage is TRBJ2-7; the match to TRBD2 covers 8 bases. This CDR3 spans 14 amino acids. The germline CDR1 and CDR2 sequences are SGHRS and YFSETQ. The V gene end was trimmed by 4 bases and the J gene end by 3 bases; junction bases not matched to a gene: 6. The CDR3 nucleotides are TGCGCCAGCAGCATCGGGACTAGTAACTACGAGCAGTACTTC. Translation gives CASSIGTSNYEQYF.

The V and J genes are TRBV19 and TRBJ1-2, with TRBD1 identical over 7 bases. CDR1 is LNHDA, CDR2 SQIVND, per germline (reference sequence). This CDR3 spans 16 amino acids. V lost 6 bases and J lost 2; bases outside the gene matches: 12. The CDR3 protein is CASRRAPAGGNYGYTF. The CDR3 DNA sequence: TGTGCCAGTAGGAGAGCTCCGGCAGGGGGAAACTATGGCTACACCTTC.